The rows below give T cell receptor beta chains drawn from one sample of a study of T cells in Graves' hyperthyroidism and ophthalmopathy. TCRdb re-called the multiplex PCR reads with MiXCR, one entry per CDR3 protein. The profile covers 700,000 or so distinct CDR3 sequences, with approximately 16% appearing a single time and roughly 8% taken by the ten largest. The sequencing sample was made of blood. Receptors originate from a man between 18 and 35 years old with Graves' hyperthyroidism. Each CDR3 is given with its conserved first and last residue. D genes are given only for firm matches. Expanded clones are given a class, and other clones once, few, many or no size at all.

many,TRBD1,TRBV4-1,TRBJ2-7,TGCGCCAGCAGCCCCTCCGGCGGGACAGGGCGTGACGAGCAGTACTTC,CASSPSGGTGRDEQYF
many,NA,TRBV2,TRBJ2-1,TGTGCCAGCAGTGAGGAGGCTAGCTCCTACAATGAGCAGTTCTTC,CASSEEASSYNEQFF
NA,NA,TRBV3-1,TRBJ2-1,TGTGCCAGCAGCCCAGAACGGGGGTCTTTCGCAGGGAATGAGCAGTTCTTC,CASSPERGSFAGNEQFF
many,TRBD1,TRBV7-8,TRBJ1-5,TGTGCCAGCAGCTTAACAGGGGTCGGTCAGCCCCAGCATTTT,CASSLTGVGQPQHF
NA,TRBD2,TRBV5-5,TRBJ2-7,TGTGCCAGCAGCCAACGGACTAGCGGGAGGGCCGCCTACGAGCAGTACTTC,CASSQRTSGRAAYEQYF
few,NA,TRBV5-1,TRBJ2-3,TGCGCCAGCGGCTTGGGGCCAACTAGCACAGATACGCAGTATTTT,CASGLGPTSTDTQYF
many,NA,TRBV30,TRBJ1-1,TGTGCCTCGGACATAAACACTGAAGCTTTCTTT,CASDINTEAFF
NA,NA,TRBV14,TRBJ2-1,TGTGCCAGCAGTCTCTATCGAAGCTCCTACAATGAGCAGTTCTTC,CASSLYRSSYNEQFF
few,TRBD1,TRBV28,TRBJ1-5,TGTGCCAGCAGTTTATTTGCGACAGGGAACAATCAGCCCCAGCATTTT,CASSLFATGNNQPQHF
many,NA,TRBV27,TRBJ1-2,TGTGCCAGCAGTCGCTCCTTAATCGGCTATGGCTACACCTTC,CASSRSLIGYGYTF
many,TRBD2,TRBV11-3,TRBJ2-3,TGTGCCAGCAGCACCCGACTAGCGGGAAGCACAGATACGCAGTATTTT,CASSTRLAGSTDTQYF
few,NA,TRBV6-1,TRBJ1-6,TGTGCCAGCAGTGAAGCGGTCCTCTATAATTCACCCCTCCACTTT,CASSEAVLYNSPLHF
many,NA,TRBV5-1,TRBJ2-2,TGCGCCAGCAGCTTTCTCGCCCCTGGGGAGCTGTTTTTT,CASSFLAPGELFF
many,NA,TRBV30,TRBJ1-5,TGTGCCTGGAGTGTATGGGCCGGTAATCAGCCCCAGCATTTT,CAWSVWAGNQPQHF
many,TRBD2,TRBV2,TRBJ2-3,TGTGCCAGCAGGCCTAGCGGGAACACAGATACGCAGTATTTT,CASRPSGNTDTQYF
few,TRBD1,TRBV9,TRBJ2-5,TGTGCCAGCAGCCCCAGGACAGGGGGGGAAGAGACCCAGTACTTC,CASSPRTGGEETQYF
NA,NA,TRBV25-1,TRBJ1-1,TGTGCCAGCAGTGAATTCCCGCACACTGAAGCTTTCTTT,CASSEFPHTEAFF
NA,NA,TRBV20-1,TRBJ1-2,TGCAGTGCTAGAGATCTCGACGATGGCTACACCTTC,CSARDLDDGYTF
many,NA,TRBV10-3,TRBJ1-1,TGTGCCATCAGTGCGTCACAGGATACAATGAACACTGAAGCTTTCTTT,CAISASQDTMNTEAFF
many,TRBD1,TRBV7-9,TRBJ2-1,TGTGCCAGCAGCGAAGACAGGGGGGAGCAGTTCTTC,CASSEDRGEQFF
many,TRBD1,TRBV3-1,TRBJ1-2,TGTGCCAGCAGCCTGGAACCGGGACAGGGGGTCTATGGCTACACCTTC,CASSLEPGQGVYGYTF
NA,TRBD1,TRBV25-1,TRBJ2-5,TGTGCCAGCAGTGGCCATAGACAGGGGGAGACCCAGTACTTC,CASSGHRQGETQYF
NA,TRBD2,TRBV12-5,TRBJ2-7,TGTGCTAGTGGTGATAGCGGGATGGCCTACGAGCAGCACTTC,CASGDSGMAYEQHF
few,NA,TRBV25-1,TRBJ2-5,TGTGCCAGCAGTGAATTGTCAAGGACTACCCAGTACTTC,CASSELSRTTQYF
NA,TRBD2,TRBV7-6,TRBJ2-5,TGTGCCAGCAGCCCCGGGACTAGCGGGATAGAGACCCAGTACTTC,CASSPGTSGIETQYF
NA,TRBD2,TRBV28,TRBJ2-1,TGTGCCAGCAAATCCAACAGCGGGAGCTCCAATGAGCAGTTCTTC,CASKSNSGSSNEQFF
few,NA,TRBV29-1,TRBJ2-7,TGCAGCGTTTCTGGGGCGGGGAGCGAGCAGTACTTC,CSVSGAGSEQYF
few,TRBD2,TRBV3-1,TRBJ2-1,TGTGCCAGCAGCCTTTTCAGCGGGATTCACAATGAGCAGTTCTTC,CASSLFSGIHNEQFF
many,NA,TRBV2,TRBJ2-2,TGTGCCAGCAGCGAGGTGCGGGCGAACACCGGGGAGCTGTTTTTT,CASSEVRANTGELFF
many,TRBD2,TRBV28,TRBJ2-2,TGTGCCAGCAGTTTCGCAGCGGGAGTGACCGGGGAGCTGTTTTTT,CASSFAAGVTGELFF
few,NA,TRBV19,TRBJ1-1,TGTGCCAGTAGTATGCCCCACATGAACACTGAAGCTTTCTTT,CASSMPHMNTEAFF
NA,NA,TRBV25-1,TRBJ1-1,TGTGCCAGCGGTGTTGATTTGGAAGCTTTCTTT,CASGVDLEAFF
many,NA,TRBV7-2,TRBJ2-7,TGTGCCAGCAGCTTAGTTCTCGTAGGGCCCTACGAGCAGTACTTC,CASSLVLVGPYEQYF
NA,TRBD1,TRBV20-1,TRBJ2-5,TGCAGTGCTGACAGGGGGCCAGAGACCCAGTACTTC,CSADRGPETQYF
NA,TRBD1,TRBV28,TRBJ1-2,TGTGCCAGCAGTGAACCGGGCAGGGGGGCCTATGGCTACACCTTC,CASSEPGRGAYGYTF
many,NA,TRBV6-1,TRBJ1-5,TGTGCCAGCAGGGGAGGGGGGTATCAGCCCCAGCATTTT,CASRGGGYQPQHF
many,TRBD2,TRBV6-1,TRBJ2-7,TGTGCCAGCAGACCGGGGGGGGGCGTCTCCTACGAGCAGTACTTC,CASRPGGGVSYEQYF
NA,NA,TRBV11-3,TRBJ2-3,TGTGCCAGCAGCTTAGCCGAGACGGATACGCAGTATTTT,CASSLAETDTQYF
many,NA,TRBV20-1,TRBJ2-7,TGCAGTGCTAGAGGCGGCGGCACCGATGGTTACGAGCAGTACTTC,CSARGGGTDGYEQYF
NA,TRBD2,TRBV6-2/TRBV6-3,TRBJ2-2,TGTGCCAGCAGTTACCCCCGGACTAGCGTAAACACCGGGGAGCTGTTTTTT,CASSYPRTSVNTGELFF
NA,NA,TRBV10-3,TRBJ2-5,TGTGCCATCAGAGCGTGGGGCGGAAAGACCCAGTACTTC,CAIRAWGGKTQYF
few,NA,TRBV9,TRBJ2-1,TGTGCCAGCAGCGTAGACGTGGGGAGCTCCTACAATGAGCAGTTCTTC,CASSVDVGSSYNEQFF
NA,TRBD1,TRBV27,TRBJ2-7,TGTGCCAGCAGTTCCCCCCGGGACAGCTACGAGCAGTACTTC,CASSSPRDSYEQYF
many,NA,TRBV20-1,TRBJ1-1,TGCAGTGGAGAAATTAGGGGCTCAGGGTATAGCACTGAAGCTTTCTTT,CSGEIRGSGYSTEAFF
NA,NA,TRBV28,TRBJ2-7,TGTGCCAGCAGGCTAGGGGACTACGAGCAGTACTTC,CASRLGDYEQYF
NA,NA,TRBV20-1,TRBJ2-1,TGCAGCGCTGGGGGGCCTTTGGATGAGCAGTTCTTC,CSAGGPLDEQFF
NA,NA,TRBV11-2,TRBJ2-7,TGTGCCAGCAGCTCCAACAGGGTGTGGGAGCAGTACTTC,CASSSNRVWEQYF
many,NA,TRBV20-1,TRBJ1-6,TGCAGTGCTAGAGAGCGGACAGCCAACCCCCTCCACTTT,CSARERTANPLHF
many,TRBD1,TRBV28,TRBJ1-2,TGTGCCAGCAGACCGGACAGGAATAGTGGCTACACCTTC,CASRPDRNSGYTF
many,NA,TRBV11-3,TRBJ2-3,TGTGCCAGCAGCTTAGCGGGGACTTGGGATACGCAGTATTTT,CASSLAGTWDTQYF
few,NA,TRBV19,TRBJ2-1,TGTGCCAGTAGCCCCCCCCGGCTCCGGATGAGCTCCTACAATGAGCAGTTCTTC,CASSPPRLRMSSYNEQFF
many,TRBD2,TRBV28,TRBJ2-1,TGTGCCAGCAGTTCCAGACTAGCGGGAGGGGAGCAGTTCTTC,CASSSRLAGGEQFF
many,TRBD1,TRBV2,TRBJ1-5,TGTGCCAGCAGCCTAGGACAGGCATTCGATCAGCCCCAGCATTTT,CASSLGQAFDQPQHF
NA,TRBD2,TRBV6-2/TRBV6-3,TRBJ2-1,TGTGCCAGCAGTTACCCGGGACTAGCGGGGGAGCAGTTCTTC,CASSYPGLAGEQFF
few,NA,TRBV7-3,TRBJ2-3,TGTGCCAGCAGCTCCCAGGGAGGAGGAGGTGCAGATACGCAGTATTTT,CASSSQGGGGADTQYF
few,NA,TRBV5-5,TRBJ2-7,TGTGCCAGCAGCTTGGAGGTTTGGGGAGTAGGTTGCGAGCAGTACTTC,CASSLEVWGVGCEQYF